This T cell receptor beta chain was found in a study of CD8 T cells in ankylosing spondylitis. Libraries of TCR beta came from quantitative 5'-RACE with molecular barcodes. MiXCR, run by TCRdb on the 5' RACE reads, gives a single entry per CDR3 protein. Found here are around 320,000 distinct CDR3 sequences, 20% of them singletons; the top ten hold 3.5% to 4.5%. This CDR3 spans 15 amino acids. Germline CDR1 is LNHNV and CDR2 is YYDKDF (reference sequence). V trimming: 5 bases; J trimming: 1 base; junction bases outside the gene matches: 7. This sequence originates from a female donor with ankylosing spondylitis or in good health (not recorded which). The chain uses TRBV15 and TRBJ2-5; 7 positions match TRBD2. The sequenced sample consisted of blood, either unsorted or a sorted T cell fraction (not recorded which). CDR3 region: CATSSSGAFQETQYF. Here the CDR3 DNA reads TGTGCCACCAGCTCTAGCGGAGCTTTCCAAGAGACCCAGTACTTC.